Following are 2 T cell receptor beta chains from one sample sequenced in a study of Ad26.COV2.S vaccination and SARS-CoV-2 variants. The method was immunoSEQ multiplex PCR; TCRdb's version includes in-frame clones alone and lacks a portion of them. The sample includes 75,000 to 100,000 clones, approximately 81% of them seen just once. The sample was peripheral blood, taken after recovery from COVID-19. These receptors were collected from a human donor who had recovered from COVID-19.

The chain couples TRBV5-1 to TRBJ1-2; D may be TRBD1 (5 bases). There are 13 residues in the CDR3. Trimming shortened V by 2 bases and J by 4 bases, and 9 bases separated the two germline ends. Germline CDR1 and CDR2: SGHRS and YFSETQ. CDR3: CASSFTQGYGYTF. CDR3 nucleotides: TGCGCCAGCAGCTTTACCCAGGGCTATGGCTACACCTTC.

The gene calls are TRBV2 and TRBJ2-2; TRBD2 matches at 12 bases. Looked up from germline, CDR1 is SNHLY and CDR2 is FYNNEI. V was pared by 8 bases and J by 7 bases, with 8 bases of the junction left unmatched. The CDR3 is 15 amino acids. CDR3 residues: CASWTLAGGVGELFF. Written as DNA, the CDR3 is TGTGCCAGCTGGACGCTAGCGGGAGGGGTCGGGGAGCTGTTTTTT.